Below are 7 T cell receptor beta chains sequenced from a single sample in a study of T-cell memory formation after mild COVID-19 (dated by TCRdb to the early 2020s). Library preparation was by 5' RACE. The sequencing machine was an Illumina NovaSeq 6000. TCRdb took the public reads, trimmed them with fastp at Q25, ran MiXCR for clone calling and kept in-frame beta chains. Rows with one shared CDR3 protein collapse into an entry with the most common genes and DNA. In all, the sample holds roughly 250,000 distinct CDR3 sequences, and approximately 15% of those were seen once. The ten largest clones capture around 23% of the sample. The specimen was PBMCs or a T cell subset sorted from them (not recorded which). All receptors derive from a man younger than 30 who had mild COVID-19 (a few samples of this study predate the infection). The sample titles of this study are shuffled in the database, so cell type and time point are left out; the donor was told from shared clones.

The rearrangement uses TRBV3-1 and TRBJ2-7; possibly TRBD2 for D (6 bases). Deletions cut 3 bases from V and 2 bases from J, with 11 bases between. In germline, CDR1 is LGHDT, CDR2 YNNKEL (reference sequence). The CDR3 is 14 residues long. CDR3 region: CASSQQGGPYEQYF. The CDR3 DNA is TGTGCCAGCAGCCAGCAGGGAGGACCCTACGAGCAGTACTTC.

This clonotype was detected a few times. This chain connects TRBV5-1 to TRBJ2-7; TRBD1 agrees at 11 bases. This CDR3 is 14 amino acids long. Germline values: CDR1 SGHRS, CDR2 YFSETQ. With V trimmed by 4 bases and J by 4 bases, 4 bases remained unmatched. CDR3 loop: CASSHGTGGYEQYF. In nucleotides, the CDR3 is TGCGCCAGCAGCCACGGGACAGGGGGGTACGAGCAGTACTTC.

This clonotype was seen a handful of times. The chain recombines TRBV9 with TRBJ2-3; tentative D call: TRBD2 (5 bases). The CDR3 is 15 residues long. Per the germline V gene, CDR1 is SGDLS and CDR2 is YYNGEE. V lost 2 bases and J lost 0, with 10 bases in between. CDR3 nucleotide sequence: TGTGCCAGCAGCGTTAGACGGACTAGCACAGATACGCAGTATTTT. It specifies CASSVRRTSTDTQYF. Based on the CDR3 plus reference TRBV9 and TRBJ2-3, the full variable domain is DSGVTQTPKHLITATGQRVTLRCSPRSGDLSVYWYQQSLDQGLQFLIQYYNGEERAKGNILERFSAQQFPDLHSELNLSSLELGDSALYFCASSVRRTSTDTQYFGPGTRLTVL.

This sequence joins TRBV6-1 and TRBJ2-4; D ambiguous. Germline CDR1 reads MNHNS; CDR2 reads SASEGT. Deletions cut 4 bases from V and 0 bases from J, with 7 bases between. This CDR3 region has 14 residues. CDR3 amino acids: CASSVRSAKNIQYF. CDR3 in DNA: TGTGCCAGCAGTGTGCGGTCAGCCAAAAACATTCAGTACTTC.

The table lists this clonotype with many counts. This rearrangement joins TRBV9 to TRBJ2-3; 13 bases are a match to TRBD2. From germline, CDR1 is SGDLS and CDR2 YYNGEE. The CDR3 has 17 amino acids. Germline trimming cut 6 bases from V and 0 bases from J; bases unmatched to any gene: 7. Here the CDR3 DNA reads TGTGCCAGCACCCGAACGACTAGCGGGGGGAGCACAGATACGCAGTATTTT. It yields the protein CASTRTTSGGSTDTQYF.

V is TRBV25-1 and J is TRBJ2-1; TRBD1 matches at 11 bases. The CDR3 covers 17 residues. The germline V gene has CDR1 MGHDK and CDR2 SYGVNS. V shed 6 bases and J 4 bases; nucleotides not matched to a gene: 11. CDR3 sequence: CASSGHHGTGGYNEQFF. Here the CDR3 DNA reads TGTGCCAGCAGCGGACACCACGGGACAGGGGGATACAATGAGCAGTTCTTC.

The rearrangement links TRBV7-6 to TRBJ1-6; D might be TRBD1 (5 bases). The CDR3 is made up of 17 amino acids. The V end was cut by 0 bases, the J end by 7 bases, with 16 bases between. Germline values: CDR1 SGHVS, CDR2 FNYEAQ. CDR3 in amino acids: CASSLAPRGRRNSPLHF. CDR3 DNA: TGTGCCAGCAGCTTAGCGCCGAGGGGCCGTAGGAATTCACCCCTCCACTTT.